This T cell receptor beta chain derives from a study of blood T cells in healthy people across ages. Study in general: Using template switching, researchers captured about one barcoded beta molecule for each two T cells.

The study drew donors from healthy Caucasian individuals in Russia aged roughly 6 to 90. Broader study findings: Among T cells, TCR beta diversity per million cells dropped roughly linearly as age rose. Donor CMV status, an unknown factor, possibly confounded changes in expanded clonotypes.

This clonotype occurred once. What it recognizes is unknown. The use of a sample-barcoded 5' primer and a J-beta primer mix characterized a second PCR of roughly 7 to 12 cycles. Each CDR3 protein is one row after TCRdb ran MiXCR on the 5' RACE reads. The sample lists fewer than 800,000 distinct CDR3 sequences, less than 40% occurring once. V lost 0 bases and J lost 13, with 16 bases in between. Germline lookup yields CDR1 MGHRA and CDR2 YSYEKL. The CDR3 covers 14 residues. The chain links TRBV4-1 to TRBJ2-1; D may be TRBD1 or TRBD2 (7 bases each). The sequenced material came from blood. This TCR came from a woman older than 75 in good health. The CDR3 coding sequence is TGCGCCAGCAGCCAAGATCAGGGGGGGGAGACCCAGTTCTTC. As protein: CASSQDQGGETQFF.